Listed here are 29 T cell receptor beta chains from one sample, sequenced in a study of CD8 T cells in Susac syndrome. When the RNA was reverse transcribed, random hexamers were used with an input of roughly 0.45 to 1 ug. TCRdb redid the calling of the immunoSEQ multiplex PCR reads with MiXCR, one entry per CDR3 protein. The table lists around 300,000 distinct CDR3 sequences, about 88% of them singletons. The sample comprised CD8+ T cells from PBMCs. These receptors were obtained from a human donor with multiple sclerosis.

The chain uses TRBV4-1 and TRBJ2-7; D possibly corresponds to TRBD2 (5 bases). In germline, CDR1 is MGHRA, CDR2 YSYEKL. V was shortened by 4 bases and J by 7 bases, with 11 bases between the two germline ends. The CDR3 runs to 12 residues. This CDR3 reads CASSPGSGEQYF. The CDR3 nucleotides are TGCGCCAGCAGCCCGGGCTCGGGGGAGCAGTACTTC.

The CDR3 reads CASSLTRGLYEQFF. CDR3 sequence (DNA): TGTGCCAGCAGCCTAACTAGGGGGCTCTATGAGCAGTTCTTC. The rearrangement links TRBV27 to TRBJ2-1; 7 nucleotides agree with TRBD1. V trimming: 6 bases; J trimming: 8 bases; junction bases outside the gene matches: 10. CDR1 MNHEY and CDR2 SMNVEV come from the germline V gene (reference sequence). The CDR3 consists of 14 residues.

This chain joins TRBV20-1 and TRBJ2-3; 8 bases match TRBD1. V dropped 6 bases and J dropped 3; count of bases not matched to a gene: 5. The germline V gene has CDR1 DFQATT and CDR2 SNEGSKA (reference sequence). The CDR3 covers 13 residues. The CDR3 DNA follows: TGCAGTGCCCGGACAGGGTTTACAGATACGCAGTATTTT. Translating it yields CSARTGFTDTQYF.

V usage is TRBV20-1 and J usage is TRBJ1-5; no reliable D call. The germline V gene has CDR1 DFQATT and CDR2 SNEGSKA (reference sequence). Trimming cost V 0 bases and J 0 bases, with 9 bases left between them. The CDR3 extends over 15 amino acids. The DNA of the CDR3 is TGCAGTGCTAGAGATGCAGGCTATAGCAATCAGCCCCAGCATTTT. Its protein is CSARDAGYSNQPQHF.

This chain connects TRBV4-3 to TRBJ2-2; 7 bases line up with TRBD1. Germline values: CDR1 LGHNA, CDR2 YSLEER. The CDR3 consists of 17 residues. V dropped 0 bases and J dropped 0; count of bases not matched to a gene: 4. This CDR3 reads CASSQDLGTANTGELFF. CDR3 bases: TGCGCCAGCAGCCAAGATCTCGGGACAGCGAACACCGGGGAGCTGTTTTTT.

J is TRBJ2-5 and V is TRBV28; D call uncertain. Germline assignment: CDR1 MDHEN and CDR2 SYDVKM. Trimming removed 5 bases at V and 0 bases at J, with 7 bases between. The CDR3 length is 13 residues. CDR3 region: CASSGVYQETQYF. The DNA for the CDR3 is TGTGCCAGCAGTGGCGTGTACCAAGAGACCCAGTACTTC.

The chain has TRBV29-1 and TRBJ1-5; D may be TRBD1 (5 bases). This CDR3 has 14 amino acids. V was shortened by 7 bases and J by 2 bases, with 15 bases between the two germline ends. Germline CDR1 SQVTM, CDR2 ANQGSEA. The CDR3, as DNA: TGCAGCGCGGGGGACTACGGCGGCAATCAGCCCCAGCATTTT. It codes for CSAGDYGGNQPQHF.

This clonotype appeared a single time. The genes are TRBV6-5 and TRBJ2-7; D is perhaps TRBD1 or TRBD2 (5 bases each). The CDR3 contains 13 residues. With 7 bases removed from V and 2 bases from J, the gap between germline ends came to 12 bases. The germline V gene has CDR1 MNHEY and CDR2 SVGAGI. CDR3 sequence (DNA): TGTGCCAGCACCTCGGGGCAGCCCTACGAGCAGTACTTC. This encodes CASTSGQPYEQYF.

The rearrangement links TRBV6-1 to TRBJ2-5; 8 positions match TRBD2. CDR1 is MNHNS and CDR2 is SASEGT in the germline V gene. This CDR3 has 14 amino acids. The V gene end was trimmed by 6 bases and the J gene end by 5 bases; junction bases not matched to a gene: 8. DNA of the CDR3: TGTGCCAGCAGACCGACTAGCGCCGGGGAGACCCAGTACTTC. Its translation: CASRPTSAGETQYF.

The chain joins TRBV24-1 to TRBJ1-5, with D perhaps TRBD1 (5 bases). The CDR3 extends over 14 amino acids. The germline V gene has CDR1 KGHDR and CDR2 SFDVKD. Deletions cut 7 bases from V and 3 bases from J, with 12 bases between. CDR3 region: CATSAEGTNQPQHF. DNA for the CDR3: TGTGCCACCAGCGCCGAGGGGACCAATCAGCCCCAGCATTTT.

The rearrangement uses TRBV6-2 or TRBV6-3 and TRBJ2-1; D perhaps matches TRBD2 (6 bases). Germline V gene sequence: CDR1 MNHEY, CDR2 SVGEGT. V lost 6 bases, J lost 5 bases, and 17 bases lay in between. The CDR3 loop spans 15 amino acids. The CDR3 nucleotides are TGTGCCAGCAGGACCGGAGGGGATTTCAACAATGAGCAGTTCTTC. It is translated as CASRTGGDFNNEQFF.

The chain is built from TRBV7-9 and TRBJ2-1; 10 bases match TRBD2. This CDR3 region has 16 residues. Germline values: CDR1 SEHNR, CDR2 FQNEAQ (reference sequence). The V gene end was trimmed by 5 bases and the J gene end by 3 bases; junction bases not matched to a gene: 7. The CDR3 DNA reads as TGTGCCAGCAGCCCACTAGCGGGGCCAGACTACAATGAGCAGTTCTTC. Translated, it gives CASSPLAGPDYNEQFF.

The chain has TRBV7-3 and TRBJ2-3; 7 nucleotides match TRBD2. Trimming took 1 base from V and 6 from J; bases not matched to a gene: 1. The germline CDR1 and CDR2 sequences are SGHTA and FQGTGA. The CDR3 loop spans 13 amino acids. CDR3 in DNA: TGTGCCAGCAGCTTAATCGGGGGGGATACGCAGTATTTT. Its translation is CASSLIGGDTQYF.

The table lists this clonotype with a count of one. The chain carries TRBV7-8 and TRBJ2-7, with TRBD2 identical over 12 bases. This CDR3 contains 17 residues. Germline CDR1 reads SGHVS; CDR2 reads FQNEAQ. V was clipped by 3 bases and J by 5 bases; unmatched bases: 11. The CDR3 protein is CASSFGLAGGLVDEQYF. CDR3 coding DNA: TGTGCCAGCAGCTTCGGTCTAGCGGGGGGGCTGGTTGACGAGCAGTACTTC.

The chain is built from TRBV15 and TRBJ1-2, with a tentative D call TRBD1 (5 bases). Trimming took off 8 bases at V and 5 bases at J, with 39 bases between the two ends. Germline V CDR1 and CDR2: LNHNV, YYDKDF (reference sequence). The CDR3 is 21 residues long. CDR3 residues: CATSPSRDPSPTLGTGYGYTF. CDR3 sequence (DNA): TGTGCCACCTCCCCATCCAGGGACCCATCCCCTACGTTGGGAACAGGATATGGCTACACCTTC.

The chain carries TRBV12-3 or TRBV12-4 and TRBJ1-2; TRBD1 matches 10 bases. The CDR3 spans 16 residues. After removal of 7 bases from V and 4 bases from J, the junction contained 12 bases not matched to a gene. The CDR3: CASTDSGQGGIYGYTF. The CDR3 bases are TGTGCCAGCACCGACTCCGGACAGGGGGGAATCTATGGCTACACCTTC.

The chain links TRBV3-1 to TRBJ1-4; 7 bases map to TRBD1. CDR3 size: 16 residues. Germline lookup yields CDR1 LGHDT and CDR2 YNNKEL (reference sequence). V lost 0 bases and J lost 8; bases outside the gene matches: 9. In nucleotides, the CDR3 is TGTGCCAGCAGCCAAGAGGGACAGAACGTCCCCGAAAAACTGTTTTTT. Translating it yields CASSQEGQNVPEKLFF. The variable domain in full, with the rest retrieved from reference TRBV3-1 and TRBJ1-4, is DTAVSQTPKYLVTQMGNDKSIKCEQNLGHDTMYWYKQDSKKFLKIMFSYNNKELIINETVPNRFSPKSPDKAHLNLHINSLELGDSAVYFCASSQEGQNVPEKLFFGSGTQLSVL.

This clonotype was seen more than once but under ten times. The rearrangement links TRBV7-2 to TRBJ2-7; D perhaps matches TRBD2 (6 bases). V shed 4 bases and J shed 2 bases, with 12 bases lying between them. CDR3 length: 14 residues. In germline, CDR1 is SGHTA, CDR2 FQGNSA. In DNA form, the CDR3 reads TGTGCCAGCAGCTCCTCCGGGGGACCCTACGAGCAGTACTTC. Protein product: CASSSSGGPYEQYF.

DNA for the CDR3: TGTGCCAGCAGCCCCCGACAGACTAGCTCCTATAATTCACCCCTCCACTTT. Translated: CASSPRQTSSYNSPLHF. The chain combines TRBV9 with TRBJ1-6; possible D gene TRBD1, 5 bases. This CDR3 has 17 amino acids. Germline CDR1 reads SGDLS; CDR2 reads YYNGEE. Trimming took off 4 bases at V and 0 bases at J, with 14 bases between the two ends. Variable domain in full (rest from reference TRBV9 and TRBJ1-6): DSGVTQTPKHLITATGQRVTLRCSPRSGDLSVYWYQQSLDQGLQFLIQYYNGEERAKGNILERFSAQQFPDLHSELNLSSLELGDSALYFCASSPRQTSSYNSPLHFGNGTRLTVT.

This sequence joins TRBV7-8 and TRBJ1-1; D possibly corresponds to TRBD1 (5 bases). The CDR3 contains 15 residues. Germline lookup yields CDR1 SGHVS and CDR2 FQNEAQ. V was shortened by 2 bases and J by 5 bases, with 15 bases between the two germline ends. CDR3 loop: CASSLSRGVQTEAFF. CDR3 nucleotides: TGTGCCAGCAGCTTAAGTAGGGGAGTACAGACTGAAGCTTTCTTT.

The chain recombines TRBV27 with TRBJ1-2, with D perhaps TRBD1 (5 bases). CDR3 length: 15 residues. Germline V gene sequence: CDR1 MNHEY, CDR2 SMNVEV (reference sequence). V was shortened by 5 bases and J by 9 bases, with 22 bases between the two germline ends. The CDR3 region is CASSPQDRGSIRYTF. The CDR3 coding sequence is TGTGCCAGCAGTCCGCAAGACCGGGGCTCGATTCGCTACACCTTC.

The chain couples TRBV20-1 to TRBJ2-2; 14 bases align to TRBD2. V shed 3 bases and J 5 bases; nucleotides not matched to a gene: 5. The V gene's germline CDR1 is DFQATT and CDR2 SNEGSKA (reference sequence). This CDR3 comprises 16 residues. The DNA for the CDR3 is TGCAGTGCTAGGGGACTAGCGGGGGATGGAACCGGGGAGCTGTTTTTT. Translating gives CSARGLAGDGTGELFF.

This sequence joins TRBV19 and TRBJ2-5; TRBD2 aligns across 9 bases. Germline CDR1 reads LNHDA; CDR2 reads SQIVND (reference sequence). V dropped 4 bases and J dropped 2; count of bases not matched to a gene: 14. The CDR3 has 18 amino acids. The CDR3 nucleotides are TGTGCCAGTAGTACCACCGGGACTAGCAAGTGGGCTCAAGAGACCCAGTACTTC. Its translation: CASSTTGTSKWAQETQYF.

The rearrangement uses TRBV4-2 and TRBJ2-1; 9 positions agree with TRBD2. The CDR3 has 17 residues. From germline, CDR1 is LGHNA and CDR2 YNFKEQ. With V trimmed by 0 bases and J by 4 bases, 7 bases remained unmatched. The CDR3 DNA sequence: TGTGCCAGCAGCCAAGATCCCAGCGGGGGGTCGTACAATGAGCAGTTCTTC. Translation gives CASSQDPSGGSYNEQFF.

Here the CDR3 reads CASTSYSGDTQYF. As DNA, the CDR3 is TGTGCCAGTACGAGTTATTCGGGAGATACGCAGTATTTT. V is TRBV12-3 or TRBV12-4 and J is TRBJ2-3; D unresolved. Trimming took off 9 bases at V and 5 bases at J, with 15 bases between the two ends. CDR3 length: 13 amino acids.

The rearrangement uses TRBV20-1 and TRBJ2-1; D gene ambiguous. Trimming cost V 3 bases and J 1 base, with 10 bases left between them. CDR3 length: 14 amino acids. CDR1 is DFQATT, CDR2 SNEGSKA, per germline (reference sequence). CDR3 residues: CSASGQSSYNEQFF. The CDR3 DNA is TGCAGTGCTAGTGGCCAGTCATCCTACAATGAGCAGTTCTTC.

The chain uses TRBV9 and TRBJ2-3; unclear D gene. The CDR3 totals 13 residues. The V and J ends lost 4 bases and 1 base respectively, with 7 bases between them. Germline loops: CDR1 SGDLS, CDR2 YYNGEE. The CDR3 is CASSPTGTDTQYF. CDR3 coding DNA: TGTGCCAGCAGCCCAACAGGCACAGATACGCAGTATTTT. Combining the CDR3 with reference TRBV9 and TRBJ2-3 gives the whole variable domain DSGVTQTPKHLITATGQRVTLRCSPRSGDLSVYWYQQSLDQGLQFLIQYYNGEERAKGNILERFSAQQFPDLHSELNLSSLELGDSALYFCASSPTGTDTQYFGPGTRLTVL.

This chain links TRBV11-2 with TRBJ2-1; 12 bases match TRBD2. Trimming at V came to 1 base and at J to 9 bases, leaving 7 bases not matched to a gene. The CDR3 totals 16 residues. Germline V lookup: CDR1 SGHAT, CDR2 FQNNGV. DNA of the CDR3: TGTGCCAGCAGCTTAGCGGCTAGCGGGAGGGGTGCTGAGCAGTTCTTC. Translating it yields CASSLAASGRGAEQFF.

The chain is built from TRBV28 and TRBJ1-4; 7 positions agree with TRBD1. The CDR3 extends over 16 amino acids. With 3 bases clipped from V and 6 bases from J, the junction kept 10 bases outside the gene matches. From germline, CDR1 is MDHEN and CDR2 SYDVKM. The CDR3 nucleotides read TGTGCCAGCAGTTTGTTGGGTACAGGGGAGGATGAAAAACTGTTTTTT. This translates into CASSLLGTGEDEKLFF.